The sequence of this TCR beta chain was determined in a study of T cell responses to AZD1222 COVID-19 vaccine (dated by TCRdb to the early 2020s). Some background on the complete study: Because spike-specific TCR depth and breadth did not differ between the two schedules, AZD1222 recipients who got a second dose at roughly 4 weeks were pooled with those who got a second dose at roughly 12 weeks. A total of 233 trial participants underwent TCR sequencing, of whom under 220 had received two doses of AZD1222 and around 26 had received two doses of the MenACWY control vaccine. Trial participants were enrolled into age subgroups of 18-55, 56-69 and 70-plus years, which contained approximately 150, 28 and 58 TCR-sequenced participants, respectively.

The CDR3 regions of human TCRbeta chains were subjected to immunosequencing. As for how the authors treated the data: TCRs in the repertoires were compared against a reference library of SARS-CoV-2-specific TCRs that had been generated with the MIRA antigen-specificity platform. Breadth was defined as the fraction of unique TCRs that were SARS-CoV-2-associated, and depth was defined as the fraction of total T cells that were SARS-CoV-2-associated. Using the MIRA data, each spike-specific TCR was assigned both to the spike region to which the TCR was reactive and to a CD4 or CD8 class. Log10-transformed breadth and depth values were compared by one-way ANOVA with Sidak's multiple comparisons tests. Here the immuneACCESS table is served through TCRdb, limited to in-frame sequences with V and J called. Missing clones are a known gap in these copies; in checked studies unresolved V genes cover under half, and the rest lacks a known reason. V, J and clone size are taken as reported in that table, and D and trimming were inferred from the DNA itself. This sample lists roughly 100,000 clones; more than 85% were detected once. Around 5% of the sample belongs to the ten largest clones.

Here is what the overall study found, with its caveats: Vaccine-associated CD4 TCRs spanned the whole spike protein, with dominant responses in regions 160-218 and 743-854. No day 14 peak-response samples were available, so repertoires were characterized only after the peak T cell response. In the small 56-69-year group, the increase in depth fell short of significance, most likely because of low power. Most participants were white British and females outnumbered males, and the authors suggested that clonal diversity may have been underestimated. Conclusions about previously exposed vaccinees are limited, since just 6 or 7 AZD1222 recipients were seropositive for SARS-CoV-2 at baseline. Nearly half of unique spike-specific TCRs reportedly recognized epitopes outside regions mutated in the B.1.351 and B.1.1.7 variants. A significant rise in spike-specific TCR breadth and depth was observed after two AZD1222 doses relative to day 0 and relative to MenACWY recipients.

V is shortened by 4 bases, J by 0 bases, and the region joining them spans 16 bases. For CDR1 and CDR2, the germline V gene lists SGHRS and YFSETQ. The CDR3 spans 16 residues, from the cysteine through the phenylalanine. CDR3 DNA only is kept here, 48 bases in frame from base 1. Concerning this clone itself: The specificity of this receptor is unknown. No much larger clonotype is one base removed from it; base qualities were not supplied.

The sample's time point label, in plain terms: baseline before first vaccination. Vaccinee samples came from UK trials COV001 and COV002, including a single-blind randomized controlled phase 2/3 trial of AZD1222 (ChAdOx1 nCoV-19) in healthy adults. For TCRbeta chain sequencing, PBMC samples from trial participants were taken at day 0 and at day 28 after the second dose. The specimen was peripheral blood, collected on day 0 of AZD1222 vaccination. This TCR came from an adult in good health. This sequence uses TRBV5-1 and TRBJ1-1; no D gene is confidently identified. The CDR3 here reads CASSVIPGGMNTEAFF. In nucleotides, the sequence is TGCGCCAGCAGCGTTATCCCGGGAGGTATGAACACTGAAGCTTTCTTT.